The source of this T cell receptor beta chain is a study of cytomegalovirus exposure and HLA in healthy donors. PCR amplification relied on 60 Vbeta primers (plus 13 Jbeta primers). This table comes from immunoSEQ multiplex PCR, and its TCRdb copy is limited to in-frame clones, with some not included. The table lists roughly 97,000 clones, about 79% of them singletons, with roughly 6.2% in the top ten. In germline, CDR1 is WNHNN, CDR2 SYGVQD (reference sequence). Trimming left V 7 bases short and J 1 base short, with 13 bases between. The CDR3 is 14 amino acids. This receptor was identified in a man aged 55 to 69 in good health and CMV-seropositive. Material: PBMCs. This chain uses TRBV10-1 with TRBJ1-1; possibly TRBD1 for D (5 bases). The CDR3 here is CASTPGQGNTEAFF. In DNA form, the CDR3 reads TGCGCCAGCACCCCGGGCCAGGGGAACACTGAAGCTTTCTTT.